These 22 T cell receptor beta chains originate from one sample sequenced in a study of prognosis after radiotherapy for stage I lung cancer. TCR beta CDR3 amplification from genomic DNA was performed by two-round multiplex PCR. Amplification in first-round PCR relied on primers specific to each TRBV and TRBJ gene. Using its own MiXCR run on the multiplex PCR reads, TCRdb lists one record per CDR3 protein. The data show around 27,000 distinct CDR3 sequences, approximately 31% seen once. The specimen comprised PBMCs, sampled before or after stereotactic body radiation therapy (not recorded which). The receptors stem from a donor aged 50 or older with non-small cell lung cancer.

There are many counts of this clonotype. The V gene is TRBV19, the J gene TRBJ2-3; D perhaps matches TRBD1 (5 bases). Germline V CDR1 and CDR2: LNHDA, SQIVND (reference sequence). This CDR3 spans 14 amino acids. Trimming cost V 1 base and J 3 bases, with 8 bases left between them. The CDR3 is CASSIGRQTDTQYF. CDR3 DNA: TGTGCCAGTAGTATAGGTCGACAGACAGATACGCAGTATTTT.

This clonotype was found once. The chain has TRBV9 and TRBJ2-7, with 11 nucleotides matching TRBD1. Looked up from germline, CDR1 is SGDLS and CDR2 is YYNGEE. V shed 4 bases and J 4 bases; nucleotides not matched to a gene: 7. This CDR3 is 15 amino acids long. CDR3 sequence reads: CASSIGTGGDYEQYF. CDR3 nucleotides: TGTGCCAGCAGCATAGGGACAGGGGGGGATTACGAGCAGTACTTC.

Ten or more counts support this clonotype. The V call is TRBV19, the J call TRBJ2-1, with D possibly called TRBD1 or TRBD2 (6 bases each). The V and J ends lost 5 bases and 7 bases respectively, with 21 bases between them. The CDR3 sequence is 16 residues long. Germline values: CDR1 LNHDA, CDR2 SQIVND (reference sequence). In DNA, the CDR3 is TGTGCCAGTAGTCCCCTCGGGGGCTTCTCCCTAAATGAGCAGTTCTTC. Residues: CASSPLGGFSLNEQFF.

This clonotype was picked up many times. The chain uses TRBV20-1 and TRBJ2-1, with TRBD2 matching 12 bases. The CDR3 runs 15 residues. V lost 5 bases, J lost 7 bases, and 9 bases stayed unmatched. Germline CDR1 and CDR2: DFQATT and SNEGSKA (reference sequence). The CDR3: CSAPSTSGSSNEQFF. CDR3 nucleotide sequence: TGCAGTGCTCCCTCGACTAGCGGGAGTTCGAATGAGCAGTTCTTC.

Concerning this clonotype: A far larger clone is off by one base, so a read error is likely. The genes are TRBV6-5 and TRBJ2-5; TRBD1 agrees at 11 bases. The V segment lost 5 bases and the J segment 4 bases; nucleotides outside the gene matches: 9. CDR1 is MNHEY, CDR2 SVGAGI, per germline. The CDR3 runs to 16 residues. The CDR3 DNA sequence: TGTGCCAGCAGTCAAGTCGGACAGGGGGCGGTAGAGACCCAGTACTTC. Its protein is CASSQVGQGAVETQYF.

This clonotype was observed at least ten times. The rearrangement joins TRBV5-1 to TRBJ2-7; D not certain. Trimming pared 7 bases from V and 4 bases from J, leaving 18 bases between. CDR1 SGHRS and CDR2 YFSETQ come from the germline V gene. The CDR3 contains 14 residues. The CDR3 DNA is TGCGCCAGCTCCGGAAAGCCCCCTGAATACGAGCAGTACTTC. This gives the protein CASSGKPPEYEQYF.

As regards this clonotype: A far larger clone is just one base off, so this is likely a read error. The chain joins TRBV28 to TRBJ2-1; D not resolved. The CDR3 is 14 residues long. Germline V lookup: CDR1 MDHEN, CDR2 SYDVKM. V was shortened by 5 bases and J by 10 bases, with 18 bases between the two germline ends. As DNA, the CDR3 is TGTGCCAGCAGTCCGCCGTTCAGACCGGGCGAGCAGTTCTTC. Its translation is CASSPPFRPGEQFF.

This clonotype showed up many times. The rearrangement joins TRBV10-3 to TRBJ2-7, with 8 bases lining up with TRBD2. The CDR3 has 11 residues. V shed 10 bases and J 5 bases; nucleotides not matched to a gene: 4. Germline CDR1 ENHRY, CDR2 SYGVKD. The chain's CDR3 is CATGLADEQYF. The CDR3 DNA is TGTGCCACCGGACTAGCAGACGAGCAGTACTTC.

This clonotype was detected ten times or more. J is TRBJ2-1 and V is TRBV9; D is unresolved. This CDR3 comprises 12 residues. Between the trimmed V and J ends, which lost 0 bases and 6 bases, there was a span of 4 bases. Germline values: CDR1 SGDLS, CDR2 YYNGEE. CDR3 coding DNA: TGTGCCAGCAGCGTAGACGGCAATGAGCAGTTCTTC. Translating it yields CASSVDGNEQFF.

The J gene is TRBJ1-6, the V gene TRBV19, with 8 bases identical to TRBD1. Per the germline V gene, CDR1 is LNHDA and CDR2 is SQIVND (reference sequence). Germline trimming cut 5 bases from V and 2 bases from J; bases unmatched to any gene: 8. The CDR3 runs 17 residues. The CDR3 DNA reads TGTGCCAGTAGTTTAACCGGGACAGGCACCTATAATTCACCCCTCCACTTT. Residues: CASSLTGTGTYNSPLHF.

Ten or more counts support this clonotype. This sequence joins TRBV27 and TRBJ2-3; D ambiguous. The ends were cut back, 4 bases at V and 1 base at J, with 3 bases in the middle. The length of the CDR3 is 12 residues. From germline, CDR1 is MNHEY and CDR2 SMNVEV (reference sequence). The CDR3 DNA is TGTGCCAGCAGTTCTCGCACAGATACGCAGTATTTT. It encodes CASSSRTDTQYF.

By its share, this clonotype is medium-sized. This chain links TRBV4-2 with TRBJ2-1; 10 nucleotides line up with TRBD2. CDR1 and CDR2 (germline): LGHNA, YNFKEQ. Trimming at V came to 4 bases and at J to 7 bases, leaving 4 bases not matched to a gene. There are 14 residues in the CDR3. In DNA, the CDR3 is TGTGCCAGCAGCCCGAGGACTAGCGGTAATGAGCAGTTCTTC. Amino acids: CASSPRTSGNEQFF.

There are many counts of this clonotype. J is TRBJ1-2 and V is TRBV6-1, with D possibly matching TRBD1 (5 bases). This CDR3 comprises 14 residues. The germline CDR1 and CDR2 sequences are MNHNS and SASEGT. V dropped 0 bases and J dropped 8 bases, with 13 bases sitting between them. The CDR3: CASSEASEGRGYTF. For the CDR3, the DNA is TGTGCCAGCAGTGAAGCGTCGGAGGGGAGAGGCTACACCTTC.

This clonotype has a count of ten or more. V and J are TRBV7-8 and TRBJ2-3, with D uncertain. Germline CDR1 is SGHVS and CDR2 is FQNEAQ. This CDR3 has 16 residues. V was cut by 2 bases and J by 0 bases, with 12 bases left in between. The CDR3 DNA is TGTGCCAGCAGCTTATCATCGACAACTAGCACAGATACGCAGTATTTT. Its translation is CASSLSSTTSTDTQYF. Full variable domain (outside the CDR3, taken from reference TRBV7-8 and TRBJ2-3): GAGVSQSPRYKVAKRGQDVALRCDPISGHVSLFWYQQALGQGPEFLTYFQNEAQLDKSGLPSDRFFAERPEGSVSTLKIQRTQQEDSAVYLCASSLSSTTSTDTQYFGPGTRLTVL.

This clonotype rates as medium-sized. The rearrangement links TRBV6-4 to TRBJ1-6, with 8 bases aligning to TRBD1. CDR3 length equals 16 residues. The germline V gene has CDR1 MRHNA and CDR2 SNTAGT. V lost 5 bases to trimming and J lost 9 bases; unmatched junction nucleotides: 12. The CDR3 sequence is CASSYSDRGRGSPLHF. The CDR3 DNA sequence: TGTGCCAGCAGTTATTCTGACAGGGGACGAGGTTCACCCCTCCACTTT.

This clonotype was detected many times. The V gene is TRBV2, the J gene TRBJ1-2; D uncertain. With 7 bases removed from V and 3 bases from J, the gap between germline ends came to 12 bases. CDR3 size: 13 residues. Looked up from germline, CDR1 is SNHLY and CDR2 is FYNNEI. In nucleotides, the CDR3 is TGTGCCAGCAAGTGGACTTTGGACTATGGCTACACCTTC. It encodes CASKWTLDYGYTF.

The table lists this clonotype with many counts. The chain carries TRBV11-2 and TRBJ2-2, with D hard to call. Trimming took off 3 bases at V and 6 bases at J, with 11 bases between the two ends. Looked up from germline, CDR1 is SGHAT and CDR2 is FQNNGV. CDR3 length equals 14 residues. The CDR3 DNA reads as TGTGCCAGCAGCTTTCAGAGGCATGCCGGGGAGCTGTTTTTT. This codes for CASSFQRHAGELFF.

This clonotype was recorded many times. J is TRBJ2-3 and V is TRBV20-1; 8 nucleotides match TRBD1. The V gene end was trimmed by 6 bases and the J gene end by 2 bases; junction bases not matched to a gene: 7. Germline values: CDR1 DFQATT, CDR2 SNEGSKA (reference sequence). This CDR3 is 14 amino acids long. Written as DNA, the CDR3 is TGCAGTGCAAACGACAGGGGAAACACAGATACGCAGTATTTT. As protein: CSANDRGNTDTQYF.

V is TRBV30 and J is TRBJ2-5; 9 nucleotides line up with TRBD1. CDR3 size: 15 residues. Trimming removed 0 bases from V and 0 bases from J; junction bases left unmatched: 2. Germline assignment: CDR1 GTSNPN and CDR2 SVGIG (reference sequence). The CDR3 loop reads CAWSVGDRDQETQYF. As DNA, the CDR3 is TGTGCCTGGAGTGTCGGGGACAGGGACCAAGAGACCCAGTACTTC.

As to this clonotype: It differs at one base from a far larger clone, so likely a read error. J is TRBJ2-5 and V is TRBV28; TRBD2 agrees at 7 bases. This CDR3 contains 16 residues. The germline CDR1 and CDR2 sequences are MDHEN and SYDVKM. Here the CDR3 reads CASSFSPTGLQNEKFF. In nucleotides, the CDR3 is TGTGCCAGCAGTTTCTCTCCGACGGGACTACAAAATGAGAAGTTCTTC.

This clonotype has a count of ten or more. The gene calls are TRBV19 and TRBJ2-7, with a possible D match to TRBD2 (6 bases). V was clipped by 4 bases and J by 0 bases, with 13 bases between them. The germline CDR1 and CDR2 sequences are LNHDA and SQIVND (reference sequence). The CDR3 consists of 15 residues. CDR3 nucleotide sequence: TGTGCCAGTAGTACGCCGGGACTCAGCTCCTACGAGCAGTACTTC. Translation gives CASSTPGLSSYEQYF.

In DNA, the CDR3 is TGCGCCAGCAAAAAGCGGGGGGACACCGGGGAGCTGTTTTTT. Amino acid sequence: CASKKRGDTGELFF. J is TRBJ2-2 and V is TRBV5-1, with 9 bases lining up with TRBD2. The germline V gene encodes CDR1 SGHRS and CDR2 YFSETQ. The ends lost 6 bases at V and 3 bases at J; junction bases unmatched: 3. This CDR3 region has 14 residues.